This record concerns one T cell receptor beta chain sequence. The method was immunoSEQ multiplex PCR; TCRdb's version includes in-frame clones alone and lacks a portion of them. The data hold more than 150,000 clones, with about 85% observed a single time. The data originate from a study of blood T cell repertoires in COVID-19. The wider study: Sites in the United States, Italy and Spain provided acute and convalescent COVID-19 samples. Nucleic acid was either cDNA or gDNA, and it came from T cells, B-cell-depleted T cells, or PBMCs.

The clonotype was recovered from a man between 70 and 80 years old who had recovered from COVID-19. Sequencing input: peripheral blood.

The CDR3 reads CASSQRGSLGQQETQYF. The CDR3 DNA is TGTGCCAGTAGTCAGAGGGGTTCTTTGGGACAGCAAGAGACCCAGTACTTC. V is TRBV19 and J is TRBJ2-5; 7 bases fit TRBD1. V dropped 5 bases and J dropped 2; count of bases not matched to a gene: 14. CDR1 is LNHDA, CDR2 SQIVND, per germline (reference sequence). The CDR3 runs 17 residues.